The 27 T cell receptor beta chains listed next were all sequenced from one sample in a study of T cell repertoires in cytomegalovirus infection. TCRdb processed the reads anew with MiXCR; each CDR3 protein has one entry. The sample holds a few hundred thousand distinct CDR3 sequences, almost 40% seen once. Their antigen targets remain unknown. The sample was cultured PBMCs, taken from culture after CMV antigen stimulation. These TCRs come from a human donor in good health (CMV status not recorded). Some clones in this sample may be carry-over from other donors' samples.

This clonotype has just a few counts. The CDR3 protein is CASSSLSTGGLAKNIQYF. In nucleotides, the CDR3 is TGTGCCAGCAGTTCGCTCTCGACAGGGGGTCTGGCCAAAAACATTCAGTACTTC. This chain connects TRBV6-2 or TRBV6-3 to TRBJ2-4, with 9 bases fitting TRBD1. After removal of 4 bases from V and 1 base from J, the junction contained 11 bases not matched to a gene. Germline values: CDR1 MNHEY, CDR2 SVGEGT. CDR3 size: 18 residues.

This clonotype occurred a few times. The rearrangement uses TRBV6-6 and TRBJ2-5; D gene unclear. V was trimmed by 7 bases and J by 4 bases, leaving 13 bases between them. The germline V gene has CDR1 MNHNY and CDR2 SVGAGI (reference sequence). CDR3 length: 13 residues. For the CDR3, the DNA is TGTGCCAGCATAGGCGCGGTAGGAGAGACCCAGTACTTC. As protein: CASIGAVGETQYF.

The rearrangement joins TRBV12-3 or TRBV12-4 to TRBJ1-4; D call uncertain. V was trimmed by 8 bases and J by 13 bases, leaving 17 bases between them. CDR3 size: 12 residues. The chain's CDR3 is CASGTTPTGLFF. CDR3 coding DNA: TGTGCCAGCGGAACAACACCGACGGGACTGTTTTTT.

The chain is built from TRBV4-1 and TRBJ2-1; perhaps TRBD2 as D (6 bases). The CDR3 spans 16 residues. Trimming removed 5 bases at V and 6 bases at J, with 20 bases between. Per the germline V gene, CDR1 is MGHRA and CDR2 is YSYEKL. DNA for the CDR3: TGCGCCAGCAGCTCACTGCCGGGACTCCGAACCAATGAGCAGTTCTTC. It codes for CASSSLPGLRTNEQFF.

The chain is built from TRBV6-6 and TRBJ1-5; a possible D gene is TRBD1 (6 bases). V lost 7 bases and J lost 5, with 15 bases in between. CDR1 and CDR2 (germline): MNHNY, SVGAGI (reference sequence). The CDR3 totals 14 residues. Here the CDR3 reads CASNYRGAHQPQHF. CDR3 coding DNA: TGTGCCAGCAACTACCGGGGGGCCCATCAGCCCCAGCATTTT.

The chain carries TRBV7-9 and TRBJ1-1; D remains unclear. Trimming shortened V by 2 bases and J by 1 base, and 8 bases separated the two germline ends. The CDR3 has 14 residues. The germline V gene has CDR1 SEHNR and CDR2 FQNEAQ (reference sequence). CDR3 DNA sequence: TGTGCCAGCAGCTTACTTGAGGGGAACACTGAAGCTTTCTTT. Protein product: CASSLLEGNTEAFF.

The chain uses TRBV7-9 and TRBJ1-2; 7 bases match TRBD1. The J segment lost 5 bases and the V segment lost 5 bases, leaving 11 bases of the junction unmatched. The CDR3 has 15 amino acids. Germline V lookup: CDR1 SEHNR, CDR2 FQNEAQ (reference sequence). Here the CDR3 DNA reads TGTGCCAGCAGCGCCACAGGGGACCTCTGGTATGGCTACACCTTC. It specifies CASSATGDLWYGYTF.

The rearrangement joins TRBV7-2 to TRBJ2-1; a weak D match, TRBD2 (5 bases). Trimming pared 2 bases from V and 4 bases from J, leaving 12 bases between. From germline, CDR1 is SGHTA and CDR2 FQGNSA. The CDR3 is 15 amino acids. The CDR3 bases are TGTGCCAGCAGCTTATGGGAGATCACGTACAATGAGCAGTTCTTC. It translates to CASSLWEITYNEQFF.

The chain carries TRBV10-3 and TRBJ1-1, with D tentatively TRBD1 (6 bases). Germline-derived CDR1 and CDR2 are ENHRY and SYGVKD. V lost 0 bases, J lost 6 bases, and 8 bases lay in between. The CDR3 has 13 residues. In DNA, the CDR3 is TGTGCCATCAGTGAGTCGAGGACAGCTGAAGCTTTCTTT. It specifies CAISESRTAEAFF.

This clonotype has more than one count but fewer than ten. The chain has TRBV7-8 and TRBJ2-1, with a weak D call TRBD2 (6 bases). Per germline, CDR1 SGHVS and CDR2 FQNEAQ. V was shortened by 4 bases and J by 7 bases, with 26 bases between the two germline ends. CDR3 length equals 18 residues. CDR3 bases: TGTGCCAGCAGCTATTCCCCATCTAGGGCGGGAAAAGTAAATGAGCAGTTCTTC. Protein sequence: CASSYSPSRAGKVNEQFF.

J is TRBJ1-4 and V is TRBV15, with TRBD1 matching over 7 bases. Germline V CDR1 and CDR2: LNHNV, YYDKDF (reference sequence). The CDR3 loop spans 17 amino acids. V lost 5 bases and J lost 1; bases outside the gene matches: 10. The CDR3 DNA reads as TGTGCCACCAGCCCCGGGGAGGGGGCTCGAACTAATGAAAAACTGTTTTTT. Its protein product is CATSPGEGARTNEKLFF.

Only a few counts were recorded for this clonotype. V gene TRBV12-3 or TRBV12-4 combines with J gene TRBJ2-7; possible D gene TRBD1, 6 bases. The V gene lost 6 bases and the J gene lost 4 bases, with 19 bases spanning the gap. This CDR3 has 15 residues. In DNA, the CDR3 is TGTGCCAGCAGGAGGGGGACCGACCTAGGGTACGAGCAGTACTTC. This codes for CASRRGTDLGYEQYF.

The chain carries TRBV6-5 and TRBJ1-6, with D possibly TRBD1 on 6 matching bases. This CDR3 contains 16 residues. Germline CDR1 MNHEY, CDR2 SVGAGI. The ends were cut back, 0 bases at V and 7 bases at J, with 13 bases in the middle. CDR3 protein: CASSYSSFRGNSPLHF. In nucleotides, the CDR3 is TGTGCCAGCAGTTACTCCTCGTTCAGGGGCAATTCACCCCTCCACTTT.

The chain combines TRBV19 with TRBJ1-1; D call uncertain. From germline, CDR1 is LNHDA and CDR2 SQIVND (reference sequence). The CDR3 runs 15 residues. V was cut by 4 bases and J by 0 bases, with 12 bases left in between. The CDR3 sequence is CASSTPPGMNTEAFF. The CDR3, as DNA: TGTGCCAGTAGTACACCTCCGGGGATGAACACTGAAGCTTTCTTT.

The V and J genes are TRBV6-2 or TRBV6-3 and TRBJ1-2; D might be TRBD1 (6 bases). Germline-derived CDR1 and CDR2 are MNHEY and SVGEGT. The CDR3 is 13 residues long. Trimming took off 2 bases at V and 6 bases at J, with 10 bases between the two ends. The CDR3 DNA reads TGTGCCAGCAGTTACAGACAGGTGCATGGCTACACCTTC. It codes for CASSYRQVHGYTF.

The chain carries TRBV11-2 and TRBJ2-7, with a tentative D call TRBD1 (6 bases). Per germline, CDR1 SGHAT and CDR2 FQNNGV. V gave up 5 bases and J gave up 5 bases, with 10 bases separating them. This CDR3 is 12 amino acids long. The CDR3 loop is CASSQEGDEQYF. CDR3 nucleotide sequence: TGTGCCAGCAGCCAAGAGGGGGACGAGCAGTACTTC.

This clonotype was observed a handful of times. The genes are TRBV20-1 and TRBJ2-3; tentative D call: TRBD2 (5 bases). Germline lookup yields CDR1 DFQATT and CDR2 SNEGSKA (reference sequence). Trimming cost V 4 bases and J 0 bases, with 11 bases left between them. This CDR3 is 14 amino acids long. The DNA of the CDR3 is TGCAGTGCTACCTTAGCGTCGAGCACAGATACGCAGTATTTT. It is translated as CSATLASSTDTQYF.

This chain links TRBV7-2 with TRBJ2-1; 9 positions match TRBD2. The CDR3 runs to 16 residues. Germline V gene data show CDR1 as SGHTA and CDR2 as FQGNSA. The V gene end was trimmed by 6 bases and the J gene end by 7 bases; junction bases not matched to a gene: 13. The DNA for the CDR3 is TGTGCCAGCAGTGCCCTAGCGGGGAATATCCTTAATGAGCAGTTCTTC. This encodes CASSALAGNILNEQFF.

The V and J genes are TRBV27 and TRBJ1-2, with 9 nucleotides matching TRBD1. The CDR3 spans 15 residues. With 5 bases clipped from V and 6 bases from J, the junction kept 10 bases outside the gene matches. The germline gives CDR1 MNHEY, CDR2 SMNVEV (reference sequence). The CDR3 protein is CASSQGTGSLNGYTF. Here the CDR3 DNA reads TGTGCCAGCAGTCAAGGGACAGGGAGTCTAAATGGCTACACCTTC.

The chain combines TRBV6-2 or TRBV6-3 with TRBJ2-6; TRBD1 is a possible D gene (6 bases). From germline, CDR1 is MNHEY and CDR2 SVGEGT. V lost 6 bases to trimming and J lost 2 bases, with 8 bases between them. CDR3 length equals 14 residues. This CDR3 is CASRRTAGANVLTF. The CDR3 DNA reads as TGTGCCAGCAGAAGGACAGCTGGGGCCAACGTCCTGACTTTC.

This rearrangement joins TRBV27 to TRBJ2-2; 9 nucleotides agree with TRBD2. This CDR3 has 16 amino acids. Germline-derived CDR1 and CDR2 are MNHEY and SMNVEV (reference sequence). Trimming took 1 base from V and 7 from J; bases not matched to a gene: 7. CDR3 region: CASSLLGGGAVGELFF. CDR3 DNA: TGTGCCAGCAGTTTATTGGGCGGGGGGGCCGTCGGGGAGCTGTTTTTT.

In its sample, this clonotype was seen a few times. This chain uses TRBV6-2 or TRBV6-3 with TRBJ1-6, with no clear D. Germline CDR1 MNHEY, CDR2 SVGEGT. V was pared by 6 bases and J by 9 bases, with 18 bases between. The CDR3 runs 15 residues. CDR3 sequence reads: CASRQNEGRSSPLHF. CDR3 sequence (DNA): TGTGCCAGCAGGCAAAACGAAGGCCGGAGTTCACCCCTCCACTTT.

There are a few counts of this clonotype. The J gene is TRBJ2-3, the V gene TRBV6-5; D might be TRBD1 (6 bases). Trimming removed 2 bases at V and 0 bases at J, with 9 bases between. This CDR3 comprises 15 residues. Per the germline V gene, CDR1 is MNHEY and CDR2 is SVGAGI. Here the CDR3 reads CASSYRGGSTDTQYF. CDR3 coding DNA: TGTGCCAGCAGTTACAGAGGGGGTAGCACAGATACGCAGTATTTT.

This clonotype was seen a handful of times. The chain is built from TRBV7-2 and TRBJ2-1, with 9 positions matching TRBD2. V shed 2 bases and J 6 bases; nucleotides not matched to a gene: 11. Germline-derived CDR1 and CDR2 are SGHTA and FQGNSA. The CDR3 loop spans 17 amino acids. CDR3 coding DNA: TGTGCCAGCAGCTTACGTTTCGTTGCGGGGGGGGCCAATGAGCAGTTCTTC. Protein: CASSLRFVAGGANEQFF.

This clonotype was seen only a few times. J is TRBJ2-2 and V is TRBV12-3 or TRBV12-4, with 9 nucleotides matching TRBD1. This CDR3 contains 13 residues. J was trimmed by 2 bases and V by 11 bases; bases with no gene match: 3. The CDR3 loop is CAYRGLNTGELFF. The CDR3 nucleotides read TGTGCCTACAGGGGGCTCAACACCGGGGAGCTGTTTTTT.

CDR3 in amino acids: CASSVAGVTYEQYF. CDR3 nucleotide sequence: TGTGCCTCATCGGTGGCGGGAGTAACCTACGAGCAGTACTTC. This rearrangement joins TRBV10-3 to TRBJ2-7; 7 bases are shared with TRBD2. J gave up 2 bases and V 11 bases, and 12 bases lay outside the gene matches. Germline CDR1 ENHRY, CDR2 SYGVKD. This CDR3 spans 14 amino acids.

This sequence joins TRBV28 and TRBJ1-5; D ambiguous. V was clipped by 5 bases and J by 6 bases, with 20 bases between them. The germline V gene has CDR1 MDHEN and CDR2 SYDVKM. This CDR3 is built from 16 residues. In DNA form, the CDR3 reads TGTGCCAGCAGTCTACCCCCGGGTCTGGGCGGTCAGCCCCAGCATTTT. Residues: CASSLPPGLGGQPQHF.